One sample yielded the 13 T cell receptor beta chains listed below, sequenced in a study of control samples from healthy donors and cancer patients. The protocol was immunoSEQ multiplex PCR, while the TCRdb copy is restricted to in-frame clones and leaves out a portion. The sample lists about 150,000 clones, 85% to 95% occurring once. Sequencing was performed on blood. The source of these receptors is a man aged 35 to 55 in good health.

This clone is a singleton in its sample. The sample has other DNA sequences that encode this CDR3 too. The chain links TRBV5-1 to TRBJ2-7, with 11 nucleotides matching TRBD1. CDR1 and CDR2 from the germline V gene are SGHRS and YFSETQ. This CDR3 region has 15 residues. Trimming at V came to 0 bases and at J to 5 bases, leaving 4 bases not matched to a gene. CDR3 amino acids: CASSLAGQGVNEQYF. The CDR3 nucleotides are TGCGCCAGCAGCTTGGCGGGACAGGGGGTAAACGAGCAGTACTTC.

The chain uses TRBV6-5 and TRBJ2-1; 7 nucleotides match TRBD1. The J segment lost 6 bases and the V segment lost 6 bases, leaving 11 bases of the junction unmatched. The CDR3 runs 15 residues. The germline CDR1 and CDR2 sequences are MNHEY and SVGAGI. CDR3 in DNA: TGTGCCAGCAGCCGTGGTGAGGGGGCCCCCAATGAGCAGTTCTTC. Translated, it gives CASSRGEGAPNEQFF.

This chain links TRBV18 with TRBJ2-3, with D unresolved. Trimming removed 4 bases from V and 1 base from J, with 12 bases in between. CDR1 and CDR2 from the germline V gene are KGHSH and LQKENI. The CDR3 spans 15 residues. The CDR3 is CASSQLVMGTDTQYF. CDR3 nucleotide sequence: TGTGCCAGCTCACAGCTTGTGATGGGCACAGATACGCAGTATTTT. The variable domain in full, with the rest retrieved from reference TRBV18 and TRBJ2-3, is NAGVMQNPRHLVRRRGQEARLRCSPMKGHSHVYWYRQLPEEGLKFMVYLQKENIIDESGMPKERFSAEFPKEGPSILRIQQVVRGDSAAYFCASSQLVMGTDTQYFGPGTRLTVL.

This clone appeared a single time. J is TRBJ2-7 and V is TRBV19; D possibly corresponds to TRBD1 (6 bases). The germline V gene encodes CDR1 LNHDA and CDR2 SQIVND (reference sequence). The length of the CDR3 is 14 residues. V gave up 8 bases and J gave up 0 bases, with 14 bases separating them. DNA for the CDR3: TGTGCCAGTTCCCCAGGGACATCCTCCTACGAGCAGTACTTC. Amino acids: CASSPGTSSYEQYF.

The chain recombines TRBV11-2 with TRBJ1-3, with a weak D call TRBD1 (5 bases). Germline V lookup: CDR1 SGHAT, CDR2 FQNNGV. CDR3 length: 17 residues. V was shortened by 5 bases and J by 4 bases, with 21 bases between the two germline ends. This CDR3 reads CASSQQVISYLGNTIYF. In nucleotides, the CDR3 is TGTGCCAGCAGCCAACAGGTTATCTCCTACTTGGGAAACACCATATATTTT.

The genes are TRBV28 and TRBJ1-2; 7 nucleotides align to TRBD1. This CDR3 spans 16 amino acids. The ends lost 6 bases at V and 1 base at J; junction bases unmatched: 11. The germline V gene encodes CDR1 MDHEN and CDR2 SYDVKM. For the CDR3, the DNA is TGTGCCAGCAGCCTAGACAGGGATTGGGGTAACTATGGCTACACCTTC. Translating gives CASSLDRDWGNYGYTF.

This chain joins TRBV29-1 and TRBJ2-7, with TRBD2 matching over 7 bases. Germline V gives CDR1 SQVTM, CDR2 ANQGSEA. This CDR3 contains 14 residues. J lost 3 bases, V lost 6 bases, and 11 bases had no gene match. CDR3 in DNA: TGCAGCGTGAAGCAAGCGGGGCGGGACTACGAGCAGTACTTC. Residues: CSVKQAGRDYEQYF.

DNA for the CDR3: TGTGCCAGCAGCCTGACAGGGTTTTACGAGCAGTACTTC. Protein sequence: CASSLTGFYEQYF. V gene TRBV6-5 combines with J gene TRBJ2-7; 7 bases match TRBD1. The CDR3 has 13 residues. From germline, CDR1 is MNHEY and CDR2 SVGAGI. V dropped 6 bases and J dropped 4; count of bases not matched to a gene: 6.

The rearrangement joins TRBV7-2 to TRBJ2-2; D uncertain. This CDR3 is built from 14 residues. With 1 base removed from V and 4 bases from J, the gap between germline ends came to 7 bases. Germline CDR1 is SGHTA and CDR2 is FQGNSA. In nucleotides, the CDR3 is TGTGCCAGCAGCTTAGTTCTGAGCACCGGGGAGCTGTTTTTT. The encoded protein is CASSLVLSTGELFF.

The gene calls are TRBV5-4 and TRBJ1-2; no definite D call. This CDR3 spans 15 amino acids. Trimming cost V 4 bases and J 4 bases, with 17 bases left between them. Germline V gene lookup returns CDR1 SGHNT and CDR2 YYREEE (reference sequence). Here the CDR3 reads CASSPPGSGPYGYTF. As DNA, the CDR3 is TGTGCCAGCAGCCCCCCCGGGAGCGGGCCCTATGGCTACACCTTC.

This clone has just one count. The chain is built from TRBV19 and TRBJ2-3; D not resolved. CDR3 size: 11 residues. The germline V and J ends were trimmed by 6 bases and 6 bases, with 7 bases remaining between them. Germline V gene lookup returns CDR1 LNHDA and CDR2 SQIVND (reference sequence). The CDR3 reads CASSFLDTQYF. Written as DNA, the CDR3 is TGTGCCAGTAGCTTCTTGGATACGCAGTATTTT.

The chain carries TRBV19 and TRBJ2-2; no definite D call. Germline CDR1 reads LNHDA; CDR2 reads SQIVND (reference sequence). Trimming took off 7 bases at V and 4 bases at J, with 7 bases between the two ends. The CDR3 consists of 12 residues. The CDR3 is CASNDGTGELFF. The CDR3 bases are TGTGCCAGTAACGACGGCACCGGGGAGCTGTTTTTT.

CDR3 residues: CASSQGGGTGFEKLFF. DNA for the CDR3: TGCGCCAGCAGCCAAGGGGGGGGGACAGGGTTTGAAAAACTGTTTTTT. The chain combines TRBV4-3 with TRBJ1-4; 9 nucleotides line up with TRBD1. V was pared by 1 base and J by 7 bases, with 7 bases of the junction left unmatched. CDR1 and CDR2 from the germline V gene are LGHNA and YSLEER. This CDR3 has 16 amino acids.